The 12 T cell receptor beta chains presented below share a single source sample, sequenced in a study of cytomegalovirus exposure and HLA in healthy donors. The table came from immunoSEQ multiplex PCR; TCRdb's copy has only in-frame clones and leaves some out. The top ten hold 2% to 2.5% of the sample, which has about 160,000 clones, around four fifths seen once. Sequencing input: PBMCs. Receptors originate from a young man in good health and CMV-seropositive.

This chain connects TRBV7-9 to TRBJ1-1; D ambiguous. CDR1 is SEHNR, CDR2 FQNEAQ, per germline (reference sequence). V lost 1 base, J lost 4 bases, and 10 bases lay in between. This CDR3 has 14 amino acids. The CDR3 spells CASSLVLRGTEAFF. CDR3 DNA: TGTGCCAGCAGCTTAGTACTTCGGGGCACTGAAGCTTTCTTT.

The chain combines TRBV4-3 with TRBJ1-2; TRBD1 matches 10 bases. The CDR3 runs to 15 residues. Unmatched junction bases numbered 5, after V lost 0 bases and J lost 7 bases. Germline CDR1 and CDR2: LGHNA and YSLEER. In nucleotides, the CDR3 is TGCGCCAGCAGCCAAGATCCGACAGGGGGCCGTGGCTACACCTTC. Its protein product is CASSQDPTGGRGYTF.

The sample holds a few counts of this clone. This chain joins TRBV5-1 and TRBJ2-1; D might be TRBD2 (6 bases). V shed 4 bases and J shed 4 bases, with 21 bases lying between them. CDR1 and CDR2 from the germline V gene are SGHRS and YFSETQ. The CDR3 has 17 residues. The CDR3, as DNA: TGCGCCAGCAGCGCGGGACGTTCGGTCGAGCGATACAATGAGCAGTTCTTC. It translates to CASSAGRSVERYNEQFF.

The CDR3 spells CASSLDAGTGGFEQYF. The CDR3 bases are TGTGCCAGCAGCTTAGACGCCGGGACAGGGGGCTTCGAGCAGTACTTC. The rearrangement links TRBV7-6 to TRBJ2-7, with 12 bases matching TRBD1. V lost 1 base and J lost 6; bases outside the gene matches: 7. The CDR3 sequence is 16 residues long. Per the germline V gene, CDR1 is SGHVS and CDR2 is FNYEAQ. Looking up the rest from reference TRBV7-6 and TRBJ2-7 gives the full variable domain: GAGVSQSPRYKVTKRGQDVALRCDPISGHVSLYWYRQALGQGPEFLTYFNYEAQQDKSGLPNDRFSAERPEGSISTLTIQRTEQRDSAMYRCASSLDAGTGGFEQYFGPGTRLTVT.

The chain employs TRBV5-6 and TRBJ2-1; 12 positions match TRBD2. V shed 3 bases, J shed 9 bases, and the junction held 7 bases outside the gene matches. Germline-derived CDR1 and CDR2 are SGHDT and YYEEEE. The CDR3 loop spans 15 amino acids. In DNA form, the CDR3 reads TGTGCCAGCAGCTCAACTAGCGGGGGGTGGGGTGAGCAGTTCTTC. This gives the protein CASSSTSGGWGEQFF.

This sequence joins TRBV7-6 and TRBJ2-1, with TRBD1 matching over 9 bases. Germline values: CDR1 SGHVS, CDR2 FNYEAQ. V gave up 7 bases and J gave up 6 bases; unmatched junction bases: 7. The CDR3 totals 14 residues. In nucleotides, the CDR3 is TGTGCCAGCACCGCTGGACAGGGGAGCAATGAGCAGTTCTTC. Amino acid sequence: CASTAGQGSNEQFF.

The J gene is TRBJ2-1, the V gene TRBV6-1, with D perhaps TRBD1 (5 bases). V dropped 5 bases and J dropped 8 bases, with 7 bases sitting between them. Germline CDR1 and CDR2: MNHNS and SASEGT. This CDR3 contains 11 residues. CDR3 nucleotides: TGTGCCAGCAGTCAGGGTTATGAGCAGTTCTTC. The encoded protein is CASSQGYEQFF.

The V call is TRBV7-2, the J call TRBJ1-6; the D is unclear. The CDR3 is 14 residues long. Germline V CDR1 and CDR2: SGHTA, FQGNSA. The V gene lost 8 bases and the J gene lost 11 bases, with 19 bases spanning the gap. CDR3 region: CASGPPPVGTPLHF. The DNA for the CDR3 is TGTGCCAGCGGCCCACCCCCGGTCGGGACACCCCTCCACTTT. Looking up the rest from reference TRBV7-2 and TRBJ1-6 gives the full variable domain: GAGVSQSPSNKVTEKGKDVELRCDPISGHTALYWYRQSLGQGLEFLIYFQGNSAPDKSGLPSDRFSAERTGGSVSTLTIQRTQQEDSAVYLCASGPPPVGTPLHFGNGTRLTVT.

This clone has a single count. The rearrangement uses TRBV15 and TRBJ2-3; 11 bases are shared with TRBD2. Germline V gene sequence: CDR1 LNHNV, CDR2 YYDKDF (reference sequence). Trimming at V came to 3 bases and at J to 9 bases, leaving 17 bases not matched to a gene. The CDR3 is made up of 18 amino acids. The CDR3 bases are TGTGCCACCAGCAGGAGTAGCGGGGGGGCCCCCGGTTCGAAAACGCAGTATTTT. Its protein is CATSRSSGGAPGSKTQYF. Full variable domain (remainder filled in from reference TRBV15 and TRBJ2-3): DAMVIQNPRYQVTQFGKPVTLSCSQTLNHNVMYWYQQKSSQAPKLLFHYYDKDFNNEADTPDNFQSRRPNTSFCFLDIRSPGLGDTAMYLCATSRSSGGAPGSKTQYFGPGTRLTVL.

This clone was seen a few times. J is TRBJ1-2 and V is TRBV29-1, with D tentatively TRBD1 (5 bases). CDR1 is SQVTM and CDR2 is ANQGSEA in the germline V gene. There are 12 residues in the CDR3. V lost 1 base, J lost 6 bases, and 9 bases lay in between. The CDR3 sequence: CSVEAGEDGYTF. CDR3 DNA: TGCAGCGTTGAAGCGGGGGAAGATGGCTACACCTTC. The entire variable domain, with the rest obtained from reference TRBV29-1 and TRBJ1-2, is as follows: SAVISQKPSRDICQRGTSLTIQCQVDSQVTMMFWYRQQPGQSLTLIATANQGSEATYESGFVIDKFPISRPNLTFSTLTVSNMSPEDSSIYLCSVEAGEDGYTFGSGTRLTVV.

A word on this clone: At one of its ends the junction is not consistent with the germline gene, which may arise from a read error. The chain couples TRBV7-7 to TRBJ2-5; a weak D match, TRBD2 (6 bases). The CDR3 runs 15 residues. CDR1 SSHAT and CDR2 FNYEAQ come from the germline V gene (reference sequence). CDR3 sequence (DNA): TGTGCTAGCACCTTAGACGGGGGAAAGATGGAGACCCAGTACTTC. This gives the protein CASTLDGGKMETQYF.

This clone was seen a few times. V and J are TRBV14 and TRBJ1-5, with D maybe TRBD1 (6 bases). The germline V and J ends were trimmed by 5 bases and 2 bases, with 7 bases remaining between them. The CDR3 has 13 residues. Germline loops: CDR1 SGHDN, CDR2 FVKESK. DNA of the CDR3: TGTGCCAGCAGCTGGACAGGCAATCAGCCCCAGCATTTT. Amino acids: CASSWTGNQPQHF.